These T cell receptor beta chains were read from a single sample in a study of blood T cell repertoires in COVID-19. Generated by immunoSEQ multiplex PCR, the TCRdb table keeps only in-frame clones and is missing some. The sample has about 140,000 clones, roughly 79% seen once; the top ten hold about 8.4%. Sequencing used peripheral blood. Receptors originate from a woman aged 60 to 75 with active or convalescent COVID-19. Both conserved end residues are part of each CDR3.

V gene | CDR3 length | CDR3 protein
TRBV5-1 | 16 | CASSLSPSGGTDTQYF
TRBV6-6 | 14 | CASRGQGPNQPQHF
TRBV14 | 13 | CASRKNAAGEAFF
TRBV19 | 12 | CATRTDISPQHF
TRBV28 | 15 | CASSLTGEIDYEQYF
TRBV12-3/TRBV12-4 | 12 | CASSLEPVRYTF
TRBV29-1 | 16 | CSVLPLLAGVYNEQFF
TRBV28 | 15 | CASSLLLTSTYEQYF
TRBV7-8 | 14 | CASSPTGFVEKLFF
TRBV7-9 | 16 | CASSLGDRGSTDTQYF
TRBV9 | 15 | CASSPLAGAGYEQYF
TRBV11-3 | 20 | CASSWRRPTALTIRGNTIYF
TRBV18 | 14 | CASSPGDRGLEQYF
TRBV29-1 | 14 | CSVEGTGTNEKLFF
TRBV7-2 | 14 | CASSLVGAGDTQYF
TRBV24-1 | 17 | CATSDPRLAGGTGELFF
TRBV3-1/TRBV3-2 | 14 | CASERTGGLSEQYF
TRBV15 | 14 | CATSNGGGNQPQHF
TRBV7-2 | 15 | CASSRGTSGYNEQFF
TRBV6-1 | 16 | CASSEAFGGIYNEQFF
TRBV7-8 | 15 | CASSLAGGRNNEQFF
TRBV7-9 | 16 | CASSLLRGLNTGELFF
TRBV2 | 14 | CASMNDRVGSEQYF
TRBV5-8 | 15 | CASSPEGGPNTEAFF
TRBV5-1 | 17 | CASSLAHPSTNNSPLHF
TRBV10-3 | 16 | CAISPGTGGNSYEQYF
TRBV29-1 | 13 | CSGVGQLNTEAFF
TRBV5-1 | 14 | CASSLTGLNTEAFF
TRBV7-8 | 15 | CASSPGATKNYGYTF
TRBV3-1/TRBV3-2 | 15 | CASSLLTGVNTEAFF
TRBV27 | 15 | CASSHSGRAAETQYF
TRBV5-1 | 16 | CASSLGTATTNYGYTF
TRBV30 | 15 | CAWRGGSTADYGYTF
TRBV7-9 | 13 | CASSDAGVDTQYF
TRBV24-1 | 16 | CATRTGTSGNQETQYF
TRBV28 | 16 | CASSLGWRGGNTEAFF
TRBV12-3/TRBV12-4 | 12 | CASSLERNEQFF
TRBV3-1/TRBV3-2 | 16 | CASSLTGGGLGNEQFF
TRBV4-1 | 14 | CASSPQGRLGLQFF
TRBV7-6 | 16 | CASSLAELGGAEKLFF
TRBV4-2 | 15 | CASSQVGQVLETQYF
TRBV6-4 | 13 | CASSHSDRDTQYF
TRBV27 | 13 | CARRTDSYNEQFF
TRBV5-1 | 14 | CASSLTGGVETQYF
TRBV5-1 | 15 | CASSWGAGINTEAFF
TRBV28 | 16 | CASSLLQKIGGETQYF